This T cell receptor (beta chain) was profiled in a study of vaccination and CD4 T cells after COVID-19. Background on the study: Each participant was administered two doses of a vaccine, which was either BNT162b2 or mRNA-1273.

Once obtained from cultured CD4+ T cells, the DNA was sequenced using the Oncomine TCR Beta short-read assay. TCRdb reprocessed the PCR reads with MiXCR, giving one entry per CDR3 protein. Here the sample spans roughly 5,000 distinct CDR3 sequences, roughly 29% being singletons. Only a few counts were recorded for this clonotype. The antigen is unknown. The treatment is: roughly 11-day PBMC culture with coronavirus spike peptide pools or control peptides (ViraFEST assay). The specimen sequenced was CD4+ T cells from blood, cultured in vitro. This TCR was sampled from a human donor who had recovered from COVID-19.

The CDR3 reads CASSPSVGQLNTEAFF. As DNA, the CDR3 is TGTGCCAGCAGCCCATCTGTGGGACAGCTAAACACTGAAGCTTTCTTT. V usage is TRBV7-6 and J usage is TRBJ1-1; 7 positions match TRBD1. Unmatched junction bases numbered 11, after V lost 5 bases and J lost 2 bases. Per germline, CDR1 SGHVS and CDR2 FNYEAQ. The CDR3 spans 16 residues.